One TCR beta chain is described in this entry. The germline V gene encodes CDR1 MDHEN and CDR2 SYDVKM. V was trimmed by 6 bases and J by 1 base, leaving 20 bases between them. The CDR3 is 17 residues long. These data belong to a study of blood T cell repertoires in COVID-19. Produced via immunoSEQ multiplex PCR; TCRdb's table is partial and in-frame only. The table records 270,000 or so clones, 83% of them present only once. This chain joins TRBV28 and TRBJ2-3; a possible D gene is TRBD2 (6 bases). This receptor was taken from a woman between 50 and 59 years old who had recovered from COVID-19. Sequencing was carried out using peripheral blood. Here the CDR3 reads CASRVGGESVGTDTQYF. DNA of the CDR3: TGTGCCAGCAGGGTCGGCGGGGAGTCCGTAGGCACAGATACGCAGTATTTT.